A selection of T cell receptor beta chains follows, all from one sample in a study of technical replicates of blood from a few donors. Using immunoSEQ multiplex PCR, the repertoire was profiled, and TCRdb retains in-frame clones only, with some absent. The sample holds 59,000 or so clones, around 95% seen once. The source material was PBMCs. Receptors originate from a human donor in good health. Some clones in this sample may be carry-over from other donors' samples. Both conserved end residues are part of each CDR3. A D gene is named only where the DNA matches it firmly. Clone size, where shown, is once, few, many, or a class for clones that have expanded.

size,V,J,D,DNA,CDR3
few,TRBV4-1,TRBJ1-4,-,TGCGCCAGCAGCCCGGACAGAGTGAATGAAAAACTGTTTTTT,CASSPDRVNEKLFF
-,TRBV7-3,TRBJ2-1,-,TGTGCCAGCAGCTTAAACGGCGGGACTGATTACAATGAGCAGTTCTTC,CASSLNGGTDYNEQFF
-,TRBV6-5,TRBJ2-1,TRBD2,TGTGCCAGCAGTTATTCGGGAGGCCCACAGGAGCAGTTCTTC,CASSYSGGPQEQFF
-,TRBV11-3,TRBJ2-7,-,TGTGCCAGCAGCTTAGCCGCCGGGGTTCCGTCCGAGCAGTACTTC,CASSLAAGVPSEQYF
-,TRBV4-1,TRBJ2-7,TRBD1,TGCGCCAGCAGCCAAACCGGGACAGGCGACTACGAGCAGTACTTC,CASSQTGTGDYEQYF
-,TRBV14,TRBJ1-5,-,TGTGCCAGCAGCCAATCCAGCCGGGGGCCCCAGCATTTT,CASSQSSRGPQHF
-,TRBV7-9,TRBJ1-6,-,TGTGCCAGCAGCTTATCAGGGAATTATTCACCCCTCCACTTT,CASSLSGNYSPLHF
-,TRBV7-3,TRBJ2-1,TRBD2,TGTGCCAGCAGCTTAAGATCCCGGACTAGCGGGAATGAGCAGTTCTTC,CASSLRSRTSGNEQFF
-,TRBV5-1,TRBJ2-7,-,TGCGCCAGCAGCTTGTATACGGAGTCTTTCGAGCAGTACTTC,CASSLYTESFEQYF
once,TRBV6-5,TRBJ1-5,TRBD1,TGTGCCAGCAGCCACGGACAGGGAGGCAATCAGCCCCAGCATTTT,CASSHGQGGNQPQHF
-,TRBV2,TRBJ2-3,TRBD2,TGTGCCAGCAGTGAAACTAGCGGGAGTATTGCAGATACGCAGTATTTT,CASSETSGSIADTQYF
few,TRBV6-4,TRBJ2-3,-,TGTGCCAGCTCTACGGTTGGCGGGGCAGATACGCAGTATTTT,CASSTVGGADTQYF
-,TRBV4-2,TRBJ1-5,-,TGTGCCAGCAGCCAAGCTAATCAGCCCCAGCATTTT,CASSQANQPQHF
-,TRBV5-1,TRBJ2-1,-,TGCGCCAGCAGCTTGGCGGGGTCGACTTCCTACAATGAGCAGTTCTTC,CASSLAGSTSYNEQFF
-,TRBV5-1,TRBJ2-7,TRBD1,TGCGCCAGCAGCTCCGCGACAGGGTGGTTCTACGAGCAGTACTTC,CASSSATGWFYEQYF
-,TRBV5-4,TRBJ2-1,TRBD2,TGTGCCAGCAGCCCCGGGACTAGAAACTACAATGAGCAGTTCTTC,CASSPGTRNYNEQFF
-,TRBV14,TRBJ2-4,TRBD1,TGTGCCAGCAGCCTCCTGGGACAGGGGGTAGCCAAAAACATTCAGTACTTC,CASSLLGQGVAKNIQYF
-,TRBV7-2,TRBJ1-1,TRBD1,TGTGCCAGCAGCCCGGGACAGGGGGTAGGGAGCGCTGAAGCTTTCTTT,CASSPGQGVGSAEAFF
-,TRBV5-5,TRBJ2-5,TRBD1,TGTGCCAGCAGCTGGGGCGGGACAGGAGGTGGGGAGACCCAGTACTTC,CASSWGGTGGGETQYF
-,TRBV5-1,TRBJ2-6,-,TGCGCCAGTACCGGTGGCAGGGCTTTATTAGGGGCCAACGTCCTGACTTTC,CASTGGRALLGANVLTF
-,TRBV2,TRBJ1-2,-,TGTGCCAGCAGTGTGGCCAGGAACTATGGCTACACCTTC,CASSVARNYGYTF
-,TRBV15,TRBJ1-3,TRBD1,TGTGCCATAAGGTCGGGGGACAGGCAATACGCCCTCTCTGGAAACACCATATATTTT,CAIRSGDRQYALSGNTIYF
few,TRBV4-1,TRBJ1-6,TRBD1,TGCGCCAGCAGCCGCCCCGACAGGGACTCACCCCTCCACTTT,CASSRPDRDSPLHF
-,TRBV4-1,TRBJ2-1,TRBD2,TGCGCCAGCAGCCCAGGGACTAGCGGGGGTCTCCAGCAGTTCTTC,CASSPGTSGGLQQFF
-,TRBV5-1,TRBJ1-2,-,TGCGCCAGCAGCTTGTCCCAGGGGCGAGGCTACACCTTC,CASSLSQGRGYTF
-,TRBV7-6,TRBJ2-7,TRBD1,TGTGCCAGCAGCGGTGGGACAGGGGACTTATCCTACGAGCAGTACTTC,CASSGGTGDLSYEQYF
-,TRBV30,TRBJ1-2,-,TGTGCCTGGGCCCTCCGTGGGGGGAATGGCTACACCTTC,CAWALRGGNGYTF
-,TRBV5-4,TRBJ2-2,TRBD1,TGTGCCAGCAGCCTACCGGACAGGACGAACACCGGGGAGCTGTTTTTT,CASSLPDRTNTGELFF
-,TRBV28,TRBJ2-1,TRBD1,TGTGCCAGCAGTTCCCGGGACAGGGTATATGAGCAGTTCTTC,CASSSRDRVYEQFF
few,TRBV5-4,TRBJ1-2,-,TGTGCCAGCAGAGTCAGTAGCGGGGATGGCTACACCTTC,CASRVSSGDGYTF
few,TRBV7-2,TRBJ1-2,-,TGTGCCAGCAGCTTACTTGGGAGCTTAAACTATGGCTACACCTTC,CASSLLGSLNYGYTF
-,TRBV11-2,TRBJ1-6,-,TGTGCCAGCAGCTCTGACAGTAGGTCACCCCTCCACTTT,CASSSDSRSPLHF
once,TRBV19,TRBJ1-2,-,TGTGCCAGTAGTATTTATTACAGGTCTAACTATGGCTACACCTTC,CASSIYYRSNYGYTF
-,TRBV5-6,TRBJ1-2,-,TGTGCCAGCAGCTATTACCGACAGGAGTTAAACTATGGCTACACCTTC,CASSYYRQELNYGYTF
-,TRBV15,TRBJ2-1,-,TGTGCCACCAGCGGGGCAGGAGGGAATGAGCAGTTCTTC,CATSGAGGNEQFF
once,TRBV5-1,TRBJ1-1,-,TGCGCCAGCAGCTTGGCCGCGGACATGAACACTGAAGCTTTCTTT,CASSLAADMNTEAFF
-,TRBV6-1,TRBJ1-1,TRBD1,TGTGCCAGCAGTGGTAGGGGGCTCACTGAAGCTTTCTTT,CASSGRGLTEAFF
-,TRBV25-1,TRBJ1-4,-,TGTGCCAGCAGTGAATCCTCGGGGTTTCGGCAAAAACTGTTTTTT,CASSESSGFRQKLFF
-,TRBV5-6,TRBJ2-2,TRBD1,TGTGCCAGCAGCGAAGGGACAGGAGCCGGGGAGCTGTTTTTT,CASSEGTGAGELFF
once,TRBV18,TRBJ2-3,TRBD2,TGTGCCAGCTCACCCTCCCGGACTAGTCGCACAGATACGCAGTATTTT,CASSPSRTSRTDTQYF
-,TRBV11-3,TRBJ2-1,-,TGTGCCAGCAGCTTAGATCCCCGGGGGGAGCAGTTCTTC,CASSLDPRGEQFF
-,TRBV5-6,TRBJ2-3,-,TGTGCCAGCAGCTTGGTGGGCTATCTAACCACAGATACGCAGTATTTT,CASSLVGYLTTDTQYF
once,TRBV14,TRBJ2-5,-,TGTGCCAGCAGCCAATCGGGGGAGTGGGGATCCGTGTACCAAGAGACCCAGTACTTC,CASSQSGEWGSVYQETQYF
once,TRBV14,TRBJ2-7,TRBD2,TGTGCCAGCAGCCAAGGTTGGGCTAGCGGGAGTTACGAGCAGTACTTC,CASSQGWASGSYEQYF
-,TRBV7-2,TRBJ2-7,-,TGTGCCAGCAGCTCCAGCCGGGGCGAGCAGTACTTC,CASSSSRGEQYF
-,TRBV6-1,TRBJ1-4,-,TGTGCCAGCAGTGAAGGGAGTGAAAAACTGTTTTTT,CASSEGSEKLFF
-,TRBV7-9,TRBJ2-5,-,TGTGCCAGCAGCTTTGATCACTGGGAGACCCAGTACTTC,CASSFDHWETQYF
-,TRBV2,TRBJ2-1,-,TGTGCCAGCCAGTATAACAGGTACAATGAGCAGTTCTTC,CASQYNRYNEQFF
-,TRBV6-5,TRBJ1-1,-,TGTGCCAGCAGTCGGGGACAAATGAACACTGAAGCTTTCTTT,CASSRGQMNTEAFF
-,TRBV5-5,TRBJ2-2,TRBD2,TGTGCCAGCAGCGGGACTAGCGGGGGGGTTACCGGGGAGCTGTTTTTT,CASSGTSGGVTGELFF
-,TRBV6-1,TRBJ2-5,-,TGTGCCAGCAGTGACCGAATTAGAGGGGAGACCCAGTACTTC,CASSDRIRGETQYF